The 18 T cell receptor beta chains in this list originate from one sample, sequenced in a study of T cell repertoires in cytomegalovirus infection. TCRdb redid the calling of the reads with MiXCR, one entry per CDR3 protein. The sample records 150,000 to 200,000 distinct CDR3 sequences, 17% being singletons. The sequenced sample consisted of CD8+ T cells from PBMCs. The source is a human donor in good health (CMV status not recorded). Some clones in this sample may be carry-over from other donors' samples.

The CDR3 is CASSVVENNEQFF. The DNA of the CDR3 is TGTGCCAGCAGTGTGGTAGAGAACAATGAGCAGTTCTTC. V and J are TRBV25-1 and TRBJ2-1; D is undetermined. From germline, CDR1 is MGHDK and CDR2 SYGVNS. The V gene lost 4 bases and the J gene lost 5 bases, with 9 bases spanning the gap. CDR3 length: 13 amino acids.

The sample holds a few counts of this clonotype. This chain links TRBV7-3 with TRBJ2-1, with D perhaps matching TRBD2 (5 bases). V was pared by 5 bases and J by 1 base, with 12 bases between. The CDR3 spans 15 residues. CDR1 is SGHTA and CDR2 is FQGTGA in the germline V gene. CDR3 DNA sequence: TGTGCCAGCAGCCAGACCGGGGTGTCCTACAATGAGCAGTTCTTC. Amino acid sequence: CASSQTGVSYNEQFF.

This clonotype appeared a few times. The CDR3 bases are TGTGCCAGCAGCCCACTGACTAGCGGGGGGCCCAATGAGCAGTTCTTC. Protein sequence: CASSPLTSGGPNEQFF. This rearrangement joins TRBV11-1 to TRBJ2-1; 13 positions match TRBD2. CDR1 and CDR2 (germline): SGHAT, FQDESV (reference sequence). The CDR3 loop spans 16 amino acids. Trimming removed 5 bases from V and 6 bases from J; junction bases left unmatched: 7. The entire variable domain, with the rest obtained from reference TRBV11-1 and TRBJ2-1, is as follows: EAEVAQSPRYKITEKSQAVAFWCDPISGHATLYWYRQILGQGPELLVQFQDESVVDDSQLPKDRFSAERLKGVDSTLKIQPAELGDSAMYLCASSPLTSGGPNEQFFGPGTRLTVL.

This chain uses TRBV28 with TRBJ1-5, with D possibly matching TRBD1 (5 bases). With 4 bases removed from V and 6 bases from J, the gap between germline ends came to 10 bases. The CDR3 has 13 residues. Germline values: CDR1 MDHEN, CDR2 SYDVKM. The CDR3 sequence: CASSSGRAQPQHF. The CDR3 DNA reads as TGTGCCAGCAGTTCGGGCAGGGCTCAGCCCCAGCATTTT.

This clonotype was counted many times. The chain employs TRBV7-2 and TRBJ2-1; 11 bases match TRBD2. This CDR3 contains 17 residues. The junction had 1 base not matched to a gene; V was cut back by 0 bases and J by 0 bases. Germline V gene lookup returns CDR1 SGHTA and CDR2 FQGNSA. CDR3 DNA: TGTGCCAGCAGCTTAGCGACTAGCGGGGACTCCTACAATGAGCAGTTCTTC. Translating it yields CASSLATSGDSYNEQFF. Filled out from reference TRBV7-2 and TRBJ2-1, the complete variable domain reads GAGVSQSPSNKVTEKGKDVELRCDPISGHTALYWYRQSLGQGLEFLIYFQGNSAPDKSGLPSDRFSAERTGGSVSTLTIQRTQQEDSAVYLCASSLATSGDSYNEQFFGPGTRLTVL.

Concerning this clonotype itself: Germline is not matched at one junction end, which may reflect a read error. As DNA, the CDR3 is TGTGCCAGCAGCCGATCCGGGACTAGCGGCTACAATGAGCAGATCTTC. Amino acid sequence: CASSRSGTSGYNEQIF. The rearrangement links TRBV28 to TRBJ2-1; TRBD2 aligns across 11 bases. This CDR3 is built from 16 residues. Germline V CDR1 and CDR2: MDHEN, SYDVKM.

Only a few counts were recorded for this clonotype. The chain links TRBV5-5 to TRBJ2-7; a possible D gene is TRBD1 (5 bases). Per germline, CDR1 SGHKS and CDR2 YYEKEE (reference sequence). The CDR3 is made up of 15 amino acids. Trimming removed 1 base at V and 5 bases at J, with 16 bases between. The CDR3 is CASSLSGWVSDEQYF. CDR3 DNA: TGTGCCAGCAGCTTGTCAGGGTGGGTCTCGGACGAGCAGTACTTC.

V is TRBV28 and J is TRBJ2-1; possibly TRBD1 for D (6 bases). This CDR3 has 14 amino acids. CDR1 MDHEN and CDR2 SYDVKM come from the germline V gene. V lost 5 bases to trimming and J lost 8 bases, with 16 bases between them. The CDR3 region is CASSQGQGVDEQFF. CDR3 DNA: TGTGCCAGCAGTCAGGGGCAGGGTGTCGATGAGCAGTTCTTC.

The chain links TRBV6-2 or TRBV6-3 to TRBJ1-2; D call uncertain. Germline CDR1 MNHEY, CDR2 SVGEGT. The length of the CDR3 is 14 residues. Trimming removed 2 bases from V and 6 bases from J, with 13 bases in between. CDR3 residues: CASSYRRTGDGYTF. The CDR3 bases are TGTGCCAGCAGTTACAGGCGTACCGGTGATGGCTACACCTTC.

The J gene is TRBJ2-1, the V gene TRBV6-6; 14 positions match TRBD2. V was clipped by 7 bases and J by 9 bases; unmatched bases: 8. Germline V CDR1 and CDR2: MNHNY, SVGAGI (reference sequence). The CDR3 spans 15 residues. The CDR3 DNA reads as TGTGCCAGCACCATCGGACTAGCGGGAGGCGGTGAGCAGTTCTTC. Its protein is CASTIGLAGGGEQFF.

This clonotype was counted between two and nine times. The V and J genes are TRBV6-5 and TRBJ2-3; D remains ambiguous. Trimming removed 6 bases from V and 6 bases from J, with 13 bases in between. The CDR3 loop spans 13 amino acids. Germline CDR1 is MNHEY and CDR2 is SVGAGI. The CDR3 coding sequence is TGTGCCAGCAGGGACCCCAAAGCCGATACGCAGTATTTT. This encodes CASRDPKADTQYF.

This clonotype was picked up a small number of times. The chain links TRBV7-3 to TRBJ2-5; 7 bases match TRBD1. The CDR3 is made up of 16 amino acids. With 1 base clipped from V and 3 bases from J, the junction kept 8 bases outside the gene matches. Per the germline V gene, CDR1 is SGHTA and CDR2 is FQGTGA. This CDR3 is CASSLKGTVFEETQYF. The CDR3 DNA is TGTGCCAGCAGCTTAAAAGGGACAGTTTTTGAAGAGACCCAGTACTTC.

At least ten counts were recorded for this clonotype. The V call is TRBV11-3, the J call TRBJ2-5, with D perhaps matching TRBD2 (5 bases). Trimming shortened V by 5 bases and J by 0 bases, and 10 bases separated the two germline ends. Germline V gene data show CDR1 as SGHNT and CDR2 as YENEEA. This CDR3 is 14 amino acids long. CDR3 sequence: CASSPEGDQETQYF. CDR3 in DNA: TGTGCCAGCAGCCCAGAGGGAGACCAAGAGACCCAGTACTTC.

In its sample, this clonotype was seen a few times. In nucleotides, the CDR3 is TGTGCCAGCAGCTTAGGGGTTGGTACCGGAGATGGCTACACCTTC. Amino acids: CASSLGVGTGDGYTF. The rearrangement links TRBV7-2 to TRBJ1-2; D not resolved. There are 15 residues in the CDR3. Per germline, CDR1 SGHTA and CDR2 FQGNSA. V shed 1 base and J shed 6 bases, with 15 bases lying between them. Together with reference TRBV7-2 and TRBJ1-2, the CDR3 gives the full variable domain: GAGVSQSPSNKVTEKGKDVELRCDPISGHTALYWYRQSLGQGLEFLIYFQGNSAPDKSGLPSDRFSAERTGGSVSTLTIQRTQQEDSAVYLCASSLGVGTGDGYTFGSGTRLTVV.

The chain combines TRBV11-1 with TRBJ2-1; 13 positions agree with TRBD2. The junction had 4 bases not matched to a gene; V was cut back by 5 bases and J by 6 bases. This CDR3 contains 15 residues. Germline V gene sequence: CDR1 SGHAT, CDR2 FQDESV (reference sequence). The CDR3 bases are TGTGCCAGCAGCCCACTAGCGGGGGGGGTCAATGAGCAGTTCTTC. As protein: CASSPLAGGVNEQFF.

This chain uses TRBV7-2 with TRBJ2-2; TRBD2 matches at 12 bases. The trim removed 4 bases at V and 3 bases at J, leaving 3 bases unmatched. The germline CDR1 and CDR2 sequences are SGHTA and FQGNSA. The CDR3 has 16 amino acids. CDR3 protein: CASSWGTSGYTGELFF. CDR3 sequence (DNA): TGTGCCAGCAGCTGGGGGACTAGCGGGTACACCGGGGAGCTGTTTTTT.

In its sample, this clonotype was seen a few times. This chain links TRBV9 with TRBJ2-1; 7 nucleotides match TRBD2. The trim removed 3 bases at V and 5 bases at J, leaving 14 bases unmatched. Germline V lookup: CDR1 SGDLS, CDR2 YYNGEE. CDR3 length equals 17 residues. Here the CDR3 DNA reads TGTGCCAGCAGCGCGTTCTCCGGGACTAAGGTCAACAATGAGCAGTTCTTC. Its protein is CASSAFSGTKVNNEQFF.

The chain links TRBV6-6 to TRBJ2-1; D gene ambiguous. The CDR3 totals 12 residues. V was cut by 0 bases and J by 6 bases, with 3 bases left in between. The V gene's germline CDR1 is MNHNY and CDR2 SVGAGI (reference sequence). The CDR3 DNA is TGTGCCAGCAGTTACTCTAGCAATGAGCAGTTCTTC. Translated: CASSYSSNEQFF.